This TCR beta chain was retrieved from a study of human T cells and chemical hapten exposure. Study observations and caveats: A positive correlation with patch test score was shown by PT1 expanded TCR counts.

Concerning this clonotype: Its antigen is as yet unknown.

Time point noted: patch test 2, 6 weeks after DPC sensitization. Treatment denoted: therapeutic diphenylcyclopropenone sensitization with weekly scalp DPC. TCRdb analysed the RACE reads with MiXCR anew, one entry per CDR3 protein. Of tens of thousands of distinct CDR3 sequences detected, less than 10% appear once; the ten largest clones hold roughly 1.7%. The sample here was whole blood, taken in connection with sensitization to the hapten diphenylcyclopropenone (DPC). The source is a woman in her forties or fifties with alopecia areata. Some clones in this sample may be carry-over from other donors' samples.

In DNA form, the CDR3 reads TGTGCCAGCAGTGGTGGTGAGGCAGATACGCAGTATTTT. This sequence encodes CASSGGEADTQYF. The gene calls are TRBV7-6 and TRBJ2-3, with D uncertain. The ends were cut back, 6 bases at V and 4 bases at J, with 11 bases in the middle. This CDR3 spans 13 amino acids. CDR1 is SGHVS and CDR2 is FNYEAQ in the germline V gene. Complete variable domain (other parts from reference TRBV7-6 and TRBJ2-3): GAGVSQSPRYKVTKRGQDVALRCDPISGHVSLYWYRQALGQGPEFLTYFNYEAQQDKSGLPNDRFSAERPEGSISTLTIQRTEQRDSAMYRCASSGGEADTQYFGPGTRLTVL.